This is a list of T cell receptor beta chains from one sample in a study of beta chain features in type 1 diabetes. Repertoires were generated with immunoSEQ multiplex PCR, while TCRdb's copy carries only in-frame clones and drops some. The table records roughly 300,000 clones, approximately 15% of them present only once. The sample was naive CD4+ T cells from blood. Receptor source: a man aged 25-45 years with type 1 diabetes. CDR3s include the opening cysteine and the closing phenylalanine or tryptophan. Each record gives: CDR3 length, J gene, V gene, clone size, D gene, CDR3 protein, CDR3 DNA. A D gene is named only where the DNA matches it firmly. Some rows mark clone size as missing; the rest say once, few, many or name a class of expanded clone.

17,TRBJ2-3,TRBV11-2,-,-,CASSFREVGQGTDTQYF,TGTGCCAGCAGCTTTAGGGAGGTCGGACAGGGCACAGATACGCAGTATTTT
15,TRBJ2-1,TRBV7-2,few,TRBD2,CASSSTSGSYNEQFF,TGTGCCAGCAGCTCGACTAGCGGATCCTACAATGAGCAGTTCTTC
14,TRBJ2-4,TRBV7-9,few,TRBD1,CASSSDRVLNIQYF,TGTGCCAGCAGCTCGGACAGGGTCCTAAACATTCAGTACTTC
14,TRBJ1-2,TRBV28,few,TRBD1,CASIPGQGAQGYTF,TGTGCCAGCATTCCGGGACAGGGGGCGCAAGGCTACACCTTC
11,TRBJ2-7,TRBV7-9,few,-,CASSPGGEQYF,TGTGCCAGCAGCCCCGGGGGAGAGCAGTACTTC
14,TRBJ2-5,TRBV18,-,-,CASSPQPGIETQYF,TGTGCCAGCTCACCACAACCAGGGATTGAGACCCAGTACTTC
12,TRBJ2-5,TRBV2,few,-,CASSELKIPEYF,TGTGCCAGCAGTGAATTAAAGATACCGGAGTACTTC
14,TRBJ1-1,TRBV19,-,TRBD1,CASSIKGGRTEAFF,TGTGCCAGTAGTATCAAAGGGGGCCGCACTGAAGCTTTCTTT
13,TRBJ1-2,TRBV5-4,few,-,CASRKGEVYGYTF,TGTGCCAGCAGAAAAGGAGAGGTTTATGGCTACACCTTC
16,TRBJ2-3,TRBV7-8,-,TRBD1,CASSPRDRGGTDTQYF,TGTGCCAGCAGCCCCCGGGACAGGGGAGGCACAGATACGCAGTATTTT
13,TRBJ1-1,TRBV25-1,few,-,CASSGQVNTEAFF,TGTGCCAGCAGTGGACAGGTGAACACTGAAGCTTTCTTT
12,TRBJ2-1,TRBV29-1,-,-,CSVRLDYNEQFF,TGCAGCGTGAGACTAGATTACAATGAGCAGTTCTTC
16,TRBJ2-3,TRBV18,-,-,CASSPGRTSVQDTQYF,TGTGCCAGCTCACCTGGCCGGACAAGCGTACAGGATACGCAGTATTTT
17,TRBJ2-3,TRBV7-2,-,TRBD1,CASSTPVPGTGVDTQYF,TGTGCCAGCAGCACGCCAGTCCCCGGGACAGGTGTAGATACGCAGTATTTT
14,TRBJ2-3,TRBV11-2,few,-,CASSPPYSTDTQYF,TGTGCCAGCAGCCCCCCTTATAGCACAGATACGCAGTATTTT
13,TRBJ1-1,TRBV6-1,-,-,CASVGRADTEAFF,TGTGCCAGCGTGGGCAGGGCCGACACTGAAGCTTTCTTT
17,TRBJ2-7,TRBV11-1,few,TRBD1,CASSFPTSQGATYEQYF,TGTGCCAGCAGCTTTCCTACCTCGCAGGGGGCGACCTACGAGCAGTACTTC
14,TRBJ2-7,TRBV5-4,-,-,CASSLKTDSYEQYF,TGTGCCAGCAGCTTGAAGACAGATTCCTACGAGCAGTACTTC
14,TRBJ2-7,TRBV6-5,few,-,CASSYSAPRYEQYF,TGTGCCAGCAGTTACTCAGCGCCCCGGTACGAGCAGTACTTC
12,TRBJ2-7,TRBV7-9,few,-,CASSSNLREQYF,TGTGCCAGCAGCTCAAACCTCAGGGAGCAGTACTTC
13,TRBJ2-5,TRBV27,few,TRBD1,CASSRDRKETQYF,TGTGCCAGCAGTAGGGACAGAAAAGAGACCCAGTACTTC
13,TRBJ2-5,TRBV10-3,few,TRBD1,CAIRGTVEETQYF,TGTGCCATCAGAGGGACAGTAGAAGAGACCCAGTACTTC
15,TRBJ2-1,TRBV28,few,TRBD2,CASSPGLAGVDEQFF,TGTGCCAGCAGTCCTGGACTAGCGGGAGTCGATGAGCAGTTCTTC
12,TRBJ1-1,TRBV7-9,-,TRBD1,CASSLTGAEAFF,TGTGCCAGCAGCTTGACAGGGGCTGAAGCTTTCTTT
18,TRBJ2-6,TRBV5-1,few,TRBD1,CASSGGQGASSGANVLTF,TGCGCCAGCAGCGGGGGACAGGGGGCCAGCTCTGGGGCCAACGTCCTGACTTTC
15,TRBJ2-4,TRBV28,-,TRBD2,CASSSAGEAKNIQYF,TGTGCCAGCAGTTCAGCGGGAGAAGCCAAAAACATTCAGTACTTC
16,TRBJ1-2,TRBV10-3,-,-,CAISESLAGGGYGYTF,TGTGCCATCAGTGAATCCCTTGCGGGGGGCGGGTATGGCTACACCTTC
16,TRBJ2-7,TRBV6-5,few,TRBD2,CASSYAASGDSYEQYF,TGTGCCAGCAGTTACGCAGCTAGCGGGGATTCCTACGAGCAGTACTTC
14,TRBJ1-2,TRBV6-5,few,-,CASSYVGGDYGYTF,TGTGCCAGCAGTTACGTGGGGGGAGACTATGGCTACACCTTC
14,TRBJ2-3,TRBV5-4,few,-,CASSLPQSTDTQYF,TGTGCCAGCAGCTTGCCCCAGAGCACAGATACGCAGTATTTT
15,TRBJ1-1,TRBV6-5,-,-,CASSYGGGMNTEAFF,TGTGCCAGCAGTTACGGTGGAGGAATGAACACTGAAGCTTTCTTT
14,TRBJ2-4,TRBV4-3,few,TRBD1,CASSPTGGGGIQYF,TGCGCCAGCAGCCCGACAGGGGGCGGCGGCATTCAGTACTTC
12,TRBJ1-2,TRBV25-1,-,-,CASSATGYGYTF,TGTGCCAGCAGTGCGACAGGATATGGCTACACCTTC
13,TRBJ1-1,TRBV30,-,-,CAWAALGGYKAFF,TGTGCCTGGGCGGCCTTGGGAGGCTATAAAGCTTTCTTT
16,TRBJ2-7,TRBV25-1,-,-,CASSETYSGDLYEQYF,TGTGCCAGCAGTGAAACCTACTCAGGGGATCTCTACGAGCAGTACTTC
11,TRBJ2-7,TRBV7-9,-,-,CASSSRGEQYF,TGTGCCAGCAGCTCACGGGGCGAGCAGTACTTC
15,TRBJ2-3,TRBV9,-,-,CASSVGGKIWDTQYF,TGTGCCAGCAGCGTAGGGGGCAAAATCTGGGATACGCAGTATTTT
15,TRBJ1-1,TRBV4-2,-,-,CASSPSIPGGSVAFF,TGTGCCAGCAGCCCCAGTATCCCGGGAGGGAGTGTGGCTTTCTTT
19,TRBJ1-5,TRBV21-1,few,-,CASSKAPQGNSYSNQPQHF,TGTGCCAGCAGCAAAGCCCCACAGGGTAACTCTTATAGCAATCAGCCCCAGCATTTT
15,TRBJ2-2,TRBV7-3,few,-,CASSLGSWNTGELFF,TGTGCCAGCAGCTTAGGCAGTTGGAACACCGGGGAGCTGTTTTTT
13,TRBJ1-2,TRBV7-2,-,TRBD1,CASSFRDREGYTF,TGTGCCAGCAGCTTCCGGGACAGGGAGGGCTACACCTTC
15,TRBJ2-7,TRBV27,-,TRBD2,CASSLIGGRVREQYF,TGTGCCAGCAGCCTAATCGGCGGGAGGGTTAGGGAGCAGTACTTC